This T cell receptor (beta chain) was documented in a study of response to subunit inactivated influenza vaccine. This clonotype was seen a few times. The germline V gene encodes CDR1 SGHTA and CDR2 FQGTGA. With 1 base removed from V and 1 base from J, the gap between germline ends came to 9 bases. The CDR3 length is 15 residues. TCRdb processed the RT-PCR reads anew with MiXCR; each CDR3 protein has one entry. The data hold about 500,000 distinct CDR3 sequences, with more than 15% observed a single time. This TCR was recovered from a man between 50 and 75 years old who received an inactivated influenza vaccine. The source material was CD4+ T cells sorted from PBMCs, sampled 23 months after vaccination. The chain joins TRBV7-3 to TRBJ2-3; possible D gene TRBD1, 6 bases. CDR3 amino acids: CASSLMGAGTDTQYF. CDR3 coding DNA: TGTGCCAGCAGCTTAATGGGGGCGGGCACAGATACGCAGTATTTT.